Below are 7 T cell receptor beta chains sequenced from a single sample in a study of cytomegalovirus exposure and HLA in healthy donors. It was with 60 Vbeta and 13 Jbeta primers that the PCR ran. Repertoires were generated with immunoSEQ multiplex PCR, while TCRdb's copy carries only in-frame clones and drops some. The table has fewer than 200,000 clones, roughly 70% seen once. Specimen: PBMCs. The origin of the receptors is a girl between 5 and 17 years old in good health and CMV-seronegative.

This clone was recorded a few times. The V call is TRBV29-1, the J call TRBJ1-4; 7 nucleotides agree with TRBD1. J was trimmed by 5 bases and V by 3 bases; bases with no gene match: 9. The CDR3 is made up of 15 amino acids. Germline V gene sequence: CDR1 SQVTM, CDR2 ANQGSEA. The CDR3 nucleotides are TGCAGCGTTGATCGAATCGCAGGGGGGAATGAAAAACTGTTTTTT. The encoded protein is CSVDRIAGGNEKLFF.

This chain links TRBV28 with TRBJ1-2, with TRBD1 as a possible D gene (6 bases). V lost 5 bases and J 3 bases, leaving 10 bases between the germline ends. The CDR3 is made up of 13 amino acids. Per the germline V gene, CDR1 is MDHEN and CDR2 is SYDVKM. The DNA of the CDR3 is TGTGCCAGCAGTATGACAGGTTACTATGGCTACACCTTC. Amino acid sequence: CASSMTGYYGYTF.

There are a few counts of this clone. At the DNA level, this CDR3 is encoded by other sequences in the same sample as well. This chain connects TRBV6-1 to TRBJ1-5, with a weak D call TRBD1 (6 bases). This CDR3 comprises 13 residues. Per the germline V gene, CDR1 is MNHNS and CDR2 is SASEGT. With 8 bases removed from V and 4 bases from J, the gap between germline ends came to 12 bases. CDR3 DNA: TGTGCCAGCTCTTCCCAGGGGAATCAGCCCCAGCATTTT. It codes for CASSSQGNQPQHF.

In regard to this clone: At the DNA level, this CDR3 is encoded by other sequences in the same sample as well. The chain links TRBV6-5 to TRBJ1-5; D perhaps matches TRBD1 (6 bases). Germline V CDR1 and CDR2: MNHEY, SVGAGI. There are 13 residues in the CDR3. V was clipped by 7 bases and J by 10 bases, with 17 bases between them. The CDR3 DNA is TGTGCCAGCAATATCAGGGCAGGGGCTCCCCAGCATTTT. Translating gives CASNIRAGAPQHF.

V gene TRBV7-3 combines with J gene TRBJ1-5, with D possibly TRBD1 on 5 matching bases. Trimming removed 5 bases from V and 0 bases from J, with 11 bases in between. There are 15 residues in the CDR3. Germline CDR1 and CDR2: SGHTA and FQGTGA. As DNA, the CDR3 is TGTGCCAGCAGCACCTCAGGGCATAGCAATCAGCCCCAGCATTTT. This encodes CASSTSGHSNQPQHF.

V gene TRBV15 combines with J gene TRBJ2-2; D is possibly TRBD1 (7 bases). The length of the CDR3 is 15 residues. V lost 3 bases and J lost 4, with 12 bases in between. Germline lookup yields CDR1 LNHNV and CDR2 YYDKDF (reference sequence). CDR3 nucleotide sequence: TGTGCCACCAGCAGGTCAGGGGGGATCACCGGGGAGCTGTTTTTT. Translation gives CATSRSGGITGELFF.

The V gene is TRBV2, the J gene TRBJ2-7; the D gene is possibly TRBD2 (5 bases). V was shortened by 10 bases and J by 1 base, with 11 bases between the two germline ends. This CDR3 region has 12 residues. Germline V lookup: CDR1 SNHLY, CDR2 FYNNEI. CDR3 protein: CATLGDSYEQYF. The CDR3 coding sequence is TGTGCCACCCTGGGAGATTCCTACGAGCAGTACTTC.